One sample yielded the 16 T cell receptor beta chains listed below, sequenced in a study of blood T cell repertoires in COVID-19. The method was immunoSEQ multiplex PCR; TCRdb's version includes in-frame clones alone and lacks a portion of them. The data hold around 180,000 clones, with 86% observed a single time. Sequenced material: PBMCs or T cells enriched from blood (not recorded which). These receptor sequences come from a woman aged 25 to 39 who had recovered from COVID-19.

The rearrangement joins TRBV25-1 to TRBJ2-7; 13 positions match TRBD2. With V trimmed by 3 bases and J by 3 bases, 8 bases remained unmatched. Germline V gives CDR1 MGHDK, CDR2 SYGVNS. The CDR3 is made up of 17 amino acids. The CDR3 coding sequence is TGTGCCAGCAGTGACCTCCGACTAGCGGGAGGTAACTACGAGCAGTACTTC. This translates into CASSDLRLAGGNYEQYF.

The CDR3 is CASSQNARLAGGTDTQYF. In DNA, the CDR3 is TGTGCCAGCTCACAAAACGCCCGACTAGCGGGAGGCACAGATACGCAGTATTTT. The V call is TRBV18, the J call TRBJ2-3; 12 nucleotides line up with TRBD2. From germline, CDR1 is KGHSH and CDR2 LQKENI. The V segment lost 4 bases and the J segment 1 base; nucleotides outside the gene matches: 9. The CDR3 runs 18 residues.

This clone occurred a few times. The rearrangement uses TRBV24-1 and TRBJ1-2, with TRBD1 matching 7 bases. CDR3 length: 15 residues. Germline CDR1 is KGHDR and CDR2 is SFDVKD. J was trimmed by 4 bases and V by 10 bases; bases with no gene match: 14. Here the CDR3 reads CATSAGLGQAYGYTF. CDR3 nucleotide sequence: TGTGCCACTAGCGCGGGTCTAGGACAGGCCTATGGCTACACCTTC.

The V and J genes are TRBV7-2 and TRBJ2-1; D is unclear. The germline V gene encodes CDR1 SGHTA and CDR2 FQGNSA. The germline V and J ends were trimmed by 2 bases and 9 bases, with 11 bases remaining between them. CDR3 length: 13 amino acids. CDR3 in amino acids: CASSLSRTREQFF. The CDR3 DNA is TGTGCCAGCAGCTTAAGTAGAACTCGTGAGCAGTTCTTC. Supplemented by reference TRBV7-2 and TRBJ2-1, the full variable domain reads GAGVSQSPSNKVTEKGKDVELRCDPISGHTALYWYRQSLGQGLEFLIYFQGNSAPDKSGLPSDRFSAERTGGSVSTLTIQRTQQEDSAVYLCASSLSRTREQFFGPGTRLTVL.

The chain joins TRBV28 to TRBJ2-3; 10 bases align to TRBD1. The germline V gene has CDR1 MDHEN and CDR2 SYDVKM. J was trimmed by 6 bases and V by 6 bases; bases with no gene match: 12. The CDR3 has 16 residues. The CDR3 spells CASSSGRQGAKDTQYF. CDR3 coding DNA: TGTGCCAGCAGCTCAGGCAGACAGGGGGCAAAGGATACGCAGTATTTT.

This chain uses TRBV27 with TRBJ2-3, with 11 bases matching TRBD2. V was pared by 9 bases and J by 4 bases, with 6 bases of the junction left unmatched. This CDR3 contains 14 residues. CDR1 and CDR2 (germline): MNHEY, SMNVEV (reference sequence). The CDR3 region has the DNA TGTGCCAGTCATAGCGGGAGGGACCCAGATACGCAGTATTTT. Protein: CASHSGRDPDTQYF.

The chain employs TRBV2 and TRBJ2-3, with D hard to call. V was shortened by 7 bases and J by 6 bases, with 8 bases between the two germline ends. The length of the CDR3 is 11 residues. Germline loops: CDR1 SNHLY, CDR2 FYNNEI. The CDR3 bases are TGTGCCAGCAACCTAGTGGATACGCAGTATTTT. This encodes CASNLVDTQYF.

The chain is built from TRBV2 and TRBJ2-4; the D gene is possibly TRBD1 (5 bases). CDR1 and CDR2 from the germline V gene are SNHLY and FYNNEI. The CDR3 consists of 15 residues. Deletions cut 6 bases from V and 8 bases from J, with 20 bases between. CDR3 sequence reads: CASSDSQEGYDIQYF. The CDR3 nucleotides are TGTGCCAGCAGCGACAGCCAAGAAGGTTACGACATTCAGTACTTC.

J is TRBJ2-7 and V is TRBV5-1, with D possibly matching TRBD1 (5 bases). The V gene's germline CDR1 is SGHRS and CDR2 YFSETQ. V was clipped by 0 bases and J by 4 bases, with 14 bases between them. The CDR3 extends over 15 amino acids. The CDR3 coding sequence is TGCGCCAGCAGCTTGGTTTCAGGGAAGGGGTACGAGCAGTACTTC. Its protein is CASSLVSGKGYEQYF.

DNA for the CDR3: TGCGCCAGCAGCCAAGAGCAGGGCTTAGCTCTCTCCTACGAGCAGTACTTC. This translates into CASSQEQGLALSYEQYF. The chain carries TRBV4-1 and TRBJ2-7; D may be TRBD1 (5 bases). Trimming pared 0 bases from V and 0 bases from J, leaving 15 bases between. CDR3 size: 17 residues. Germline V gene lookup returns CDR1 MGHRA and CDR2 YSYEKL.

CDR3 protein: CASSDYRGLHGYTF. For the CDR3, the DNA is TGTGCCAGCAGCGACTACAGGGGGTTACATGGCTACACCTTC. The V call is TRBV3-1 (or the pseudogene TRBV3-2), the J call TRBJ1-2; TRBD1 matches at 8 bases. V was clipped by 5 bases and J by 6 bases; unmatched bases: 8. The CDR3 spans 14 residues. The germline CDR1 and CDR2 sequences are LGHDT and YNNKEL (reference sequence).

The rearrangement uses TRBV27 and TRBJ2-7, with D perhaps TRBD2 (5 bases). The CDR3 totals 12 residues. Deletions cut 2 bases from V and 7 bases from J, with 9 bases between. Germline V gene lookup returns CDR1 MNHEY and CDR2 SMNVEV (reference sequence). The chain's CDR3 is CASSLPRGEQYF. CDR3 nucleotides: TGTGCCAGCAGTTTACCCCGGGGAGAGCAGTACTTC.

The CDR3 nucleotides read TGTGCCACCGGGGCGAGGACGAACACCGGGGAGCTGTTTTTT. It specifies CATGARTNTGELFF. This rearrangement joins TRBV24-1 to TRBJ2-2, with D perhaps TRBD1 (5 bases). Trimming pared 9 bases from V and 0 bases from J, leaving 10 bases between. This CDR3 is built from 14 residues. Germline V lookup: CDR1 KGHDR, CDR2 SFDVKD.

The chain has TRBV28 and TRBJ2-5; 10 bases are shared with TRBD2. There are 14 residues in the CDR3. J was trimmed by 5 bases and V by 5 bases; bases with no gene match: 5. Germline V gene sequence: CDR1 MDHEN, CDR2 SYDVKM. The CDR3 is CASSGGLAVETQYF. The CDR3 nucleotides read TGTGCCAGCAGTGGCGGACTAGCGGTGGAGACCCAGTACTTC.

V is TRBV10-3 and J is TRBJ1-5, with D possibly being TRBD1 (5 bases). This CDR3 region has 16 residues. V was shortened by 5 bases and J by 0 bases, with 14 bases between the two germline ends. CDR1 is ENHRY, CDR2 SYGVKD, per germline. This CDR3 reads CAISKVQGDSNQPQHF. The DNA of the CDR3 is TGTGCCATCAGTAAAGTCCAGGGTGATAGCAATCAGCCCCAGCATTTT.

The chain combines TRBV28 with TRBJ2-1; 9 bases agree with TRBD2. This CDR3 is 14 amino acids long. V trimming: 8 bases; J trimming: 7 bases; junction bases outside the gene matches: 9. Per germline, CDR1 MDHEN and CDR2 SYDVKM. The CDR3 region is CASSRVAGENEQFF. CDR3 bases: TGTGCCAGCTCACGCGTAGCGGGAGAGAATGAGCAGTTCTTC.